Detailed here is one TCR beta chain. The antigen is not known. The data stem from a study of cytomegalovirus exposure and HLA in healthy donors. Study-level background: Among the approximately 400 genotyped donors, approximately 81% were placed in the Caucasian-associated ancestry cluster. Findings of the study overall: Among TCR beta chains, those listed as cytomegalovirus-associated numbered around 180. The classifier reportedly diagnosed cytomegalovirus status with high specificity and sensitivity.

The CDR3 has 15 residues. The germline V and J ends were trimmed by 3 bases and 5 bases, with 16 bases remaining between them. CDR1 is SGDLS and CDR2 is YYNGEE in the germline V gene. This PCR relied on a set of 60 Vbeta primers and 13 Jbeta primers. In the authors' workflow: The authors later counted around 80 million unique TCR beta chains, 9.5 million to 11 million of them shared. Clones were sequenced by immunoSEQ multiplex PCR, and TCRdb holds only the in-frame ones, with some missing. Clonal size and the V and J genes are those of that table, whereas D and trimming came from the DNA. The sample shows 210,000 or so clones, roughly 88% of them seen only once.

The J gene is TRBJ2-3, the V gene TRBV9; possibly TRBD2 for D (6 bases). Material: PBMCs. This receptor was obtained from a boy aged 2 to 10 in good health and CMV-seronegative. CDR3 bases: TGTGCCAGCAGCGAACGGGACTCGCTTAAAGATACGCAGTATTTT. Translated, it gives CASSERDSLKDTQYF.